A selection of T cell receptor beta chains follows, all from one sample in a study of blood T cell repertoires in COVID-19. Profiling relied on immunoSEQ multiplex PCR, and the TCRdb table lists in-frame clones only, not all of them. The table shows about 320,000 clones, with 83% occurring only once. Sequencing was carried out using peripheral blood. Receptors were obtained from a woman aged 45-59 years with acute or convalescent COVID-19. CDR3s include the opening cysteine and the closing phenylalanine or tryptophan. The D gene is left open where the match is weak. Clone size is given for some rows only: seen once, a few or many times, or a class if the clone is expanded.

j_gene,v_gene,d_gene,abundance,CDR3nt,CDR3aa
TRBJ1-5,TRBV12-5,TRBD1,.,TGTGCTAGTGGCCCAAACGAGGGGGCGAAACTCCATCAGCCCCAGCATTTT,CASGPNEGAKLHQPQHF
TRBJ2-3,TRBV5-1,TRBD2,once,TGCGCCAGCAGCTCCGGGACTAGCGGGCCCGGCGGGACAGATACGCAGTATTTT,CASSSGTSGPGGTDTQYF
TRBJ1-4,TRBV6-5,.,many,TGTGCCAGCAGTTATGGTCTTGGGACAAGAGATGAAAAACTGTTTTTT,CASSYGLGTRDEKLFF
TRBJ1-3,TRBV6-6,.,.,TGTGCCAGCAGTGGACCTAGCGACACCATATATTTT,CASSGPSDTIYF
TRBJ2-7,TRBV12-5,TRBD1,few,TGTGCTAGTGGTCTCGGGACAGATTCCTACGAGCAGTACTTC,CASGLGTDSYEQYF
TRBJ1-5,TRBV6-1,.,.,TGTGCCAGCAGTGAACCCAGGGCGCAGCCCCAGCATTTT,CASSEPRAQPQHF
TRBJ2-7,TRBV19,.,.,TGTGCCAGTAGTACTCGACAGGATAGCTCCTACGAGCAGTACTTC,CASSTRQDSSYEQYF
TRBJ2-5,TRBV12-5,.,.,TGTGCTAGTGCTCAGACAGAGGCCCAGTACTTC,CASAQTEAQYF
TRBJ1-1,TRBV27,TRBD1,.,TGTGCCAGCAGGACAGGGGCAACTGAAGCTTTCTTT,CASRTGATEAFF
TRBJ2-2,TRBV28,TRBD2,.,TGTGCCACCCTTAGCGGGGGGCGCACCGGGGAGCTGTTTTTT,CATLSGGRTGELFF
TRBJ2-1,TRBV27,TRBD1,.,TGTGCCAGCAGTTCGGGACAGGGGGCGAATGAGCAGTTCTTC,CASSSGQGANEQFF
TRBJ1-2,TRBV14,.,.,TGTGCCAGCAGCCGTTTATCGGAGGACTATGGCTACACCTTC,CASSRLSEDYGYTF
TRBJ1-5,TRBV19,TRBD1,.,TGTGCCAGTAGCCGACAGGGAGCTCAGCCCCAGCATTTT,CASSRQGAQPQHF
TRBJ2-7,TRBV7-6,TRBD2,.,TGTGCCAGCAGCCCACGGGACTACGTTTCCTACGAGCAGTACTTC,CASSPRDYVSYEQYF
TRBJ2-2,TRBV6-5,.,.,TGTGCCAGCATCCCCGTGAACACCGGGGAGCTGTTTTTT,CASIPVNTGELFF
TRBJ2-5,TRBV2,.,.,TGTGCCAGCGGAGAAGAGACCCAGTACTTC,CASGEETQYF
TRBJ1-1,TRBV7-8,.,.,TGTGCCAGCAGCTTAGTTCGAGGAACTGAAGCTTTCTTT,CASSLVRGTEAFF
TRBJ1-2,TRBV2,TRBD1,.,TGTGCCAGCAGTCCCAGGGGGTACTATGGCTACACCTTC,CASSPRGYYGYTF
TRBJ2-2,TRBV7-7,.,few,TGTGCCAGCAGCCGAGAATTCACCGGGGAGCTGTTTTTT,CASSREFTGELFF
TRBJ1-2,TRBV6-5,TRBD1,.,TGTGCCAGCATGACAGGGGGCGGCTACACCTTC,CASMTGGGYTF
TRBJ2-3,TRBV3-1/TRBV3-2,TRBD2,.,TGTGCCAGCAGCCCCGTTAGCGGGGGGGCCTATGAAGATACGCAGTATTTT,CASSPVSGGAYEDTQYF
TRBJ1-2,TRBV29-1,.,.,TGCAGCGTGGGGGGAAACTATGGCTACACCTTC,CSVGGNYGYTF
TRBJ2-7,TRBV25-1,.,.,TGTGCCAGCAGTGAATACGAAGGGGTAACCTACGAGCAGTACTTC,CASSEYEGVTYEQYF
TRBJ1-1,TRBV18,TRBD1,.,TGTGCCAGCTCACCACAGGGGACAGAGAACACTGAAGCTTTCTTT,CASSPQGTENTEAFF
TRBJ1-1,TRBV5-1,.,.,TGCGCCAGCAGCTTACTGACACCGGTGAACACTGAAGCTTTCTTT,CASSLLTPVNTEAFF
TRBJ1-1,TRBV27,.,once,TGTGCCAGCAGTTTATCGATCGGGGTCTGGAGGGCTGAAGCTTTCTTT,CASSLSIGVWRAEAFF
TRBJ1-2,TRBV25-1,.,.,TGTGCCAGCAGTGTTAGCACCGACACAGGACGGTCTATAAGCTACACCTTC,CASSVSTDTGRSISYTF
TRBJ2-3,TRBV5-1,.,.,TGCGCCAGCAGCCTGGGGCGGCGGAGCACAGATACGCAGTATTTT,CASSLGRRSTDTQYF
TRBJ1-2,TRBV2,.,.,TGTGCCAGCAGTGACCGCTATGGCTACACCTTC,CASSDRYGYTF
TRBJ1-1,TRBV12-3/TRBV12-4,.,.,TGTGCCAGCAGTTCCGACAGGAACACTGAAGCTTTCTTT,CASSSDRNTEAFF
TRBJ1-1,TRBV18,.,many,TGTGCCAGCTCATCCGGGGGTCCTGAAGCTTTCTTT,CASSSGGPEAFF
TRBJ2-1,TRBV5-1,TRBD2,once,TGCGCCAGCAGCTCCGCTGGGCGGGGGAGCTCCTACAATGAGCAGTTCTTC,CASSSAGRGSSYNEQFF
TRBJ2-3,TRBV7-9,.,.,TGTGCCAGCGTAACGAGTGTCGGGGATACGCAGTATTTT,CASVTSVGDTQYF
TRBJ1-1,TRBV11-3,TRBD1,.,TGTGCCAGCAGCTATGGGACAGGATCTGAAGCTTTCTTT,CASSYGTGSEAFF
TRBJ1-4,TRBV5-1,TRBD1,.,TGCGCCAGCAGCGAATCGACAGGGGCGTACGAAAAACTGTTTTTT,CASSESTGAYEKLFF
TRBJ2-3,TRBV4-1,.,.,TGCGCCAGCAGCCAAACAGGGCCCTCGAGAGATACGCAGTATTTT,CASSQTGPSRDTQYF
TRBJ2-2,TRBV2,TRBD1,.,TGTGCCAGCAGTGAGAGGGACAGAATTACCGGGGAGCTGTTTTTT,CASSERDRITGELFF